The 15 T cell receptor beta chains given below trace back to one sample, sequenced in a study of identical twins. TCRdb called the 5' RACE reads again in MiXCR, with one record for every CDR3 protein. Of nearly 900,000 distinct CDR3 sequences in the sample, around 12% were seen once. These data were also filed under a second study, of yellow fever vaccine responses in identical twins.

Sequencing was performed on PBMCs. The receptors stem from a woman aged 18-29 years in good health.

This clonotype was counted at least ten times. The CDR3 reads CASRNRTSGGHKSTDTQYF. As DNA, the CDR3 is TGTGCCAGCAGGAACCGGACTAGCGGGGGGCACAAGAGCACAGATACGCAGTATTTT. V and J are TRBV7-8 and TRBJ2-3; 14 bases map to TRBD2. This CDR3 is built from 19 residues. Germline V gives CDR1 SGHVS, CDR2 FQNEAQ. The junction had 11 bases not matched to a gene; V was cut back by 6 bases and J by 0 bases.

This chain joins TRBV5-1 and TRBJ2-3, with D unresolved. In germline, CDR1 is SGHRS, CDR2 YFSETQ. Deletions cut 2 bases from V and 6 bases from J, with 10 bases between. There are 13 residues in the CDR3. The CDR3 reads CASSFWGDDTQYF. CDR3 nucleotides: TGCGCCAGCAGCTTCTGGGGTGACGATACGCAGTATTTT.

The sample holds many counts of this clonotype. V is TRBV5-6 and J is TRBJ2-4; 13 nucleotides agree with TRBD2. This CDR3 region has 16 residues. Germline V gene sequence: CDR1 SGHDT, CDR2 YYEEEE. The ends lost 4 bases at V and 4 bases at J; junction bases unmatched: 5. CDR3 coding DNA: TGTGCCAGCAGCCTGACTAGCGGGGGGATTAAAAACATTCAGTACTTC. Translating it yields CASSLTSGGIKNIQYF.

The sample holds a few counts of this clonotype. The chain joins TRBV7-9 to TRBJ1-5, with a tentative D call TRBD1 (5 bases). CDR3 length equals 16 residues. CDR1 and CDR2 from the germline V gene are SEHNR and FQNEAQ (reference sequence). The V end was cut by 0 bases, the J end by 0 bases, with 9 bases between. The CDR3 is CASSLAADSSNQPQHF. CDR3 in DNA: TGTGCCAGCAGCTTAGCAGCTGACAGTAGCAATCAGCCCCAGCATTTT.

The CDR3 loop is CATSRGGVEAFF. The CDR3 region has the DNA TGTGCCACCAGCAGAGGAGGGGTTGAAGCTTTCTTT. The chain recombines TRBV15 with TRBJ1-1; a possible D gene is TRBD1 (5 bases). Germline CDR1 LNHNV, CDR2 YYDKDF (reference sequence). This CDR3 has 12 residues. Deletions cut 1 base from V and 7 bases from J, with 7 bases between. The variable domain in full, with the rest retrieved from reference TRBV15 and TRBJ1-1, is DAMVIQNPRYQVTQFGKPVTLSCSQTLNHNVMYWYQQKSSQAPKLLFHYYDKDFNNEADTPDNFQSRRPNTSFCFLDIRSPGLGDTAMYLCATSRGGVEAFFGQGTRLTVV.

DNA of the CDR3: TGTGCCAGCAGTGAAGCAACTAGCGATAATGAGCAGTTCTTC. It is translated as CASSEATSDNEQFF. This chain uses TRBV2 with TRBJ2-1; 7 nucleotides agree with TRBD2. V gave up 0 bases and J gave up 7 bases; unmatched junction bases: 3. CDR1 and CDR2 from the germline V gene are SNHLY and FYNNEI. The CDR3 extends over 14 amino acids. Full variable domain (rest looked up from reference TRBV2 and TRBJ2-1): EPEVTQTPSHQVTQMGQEVILRCVPISNHLYFYWYRQILGQKVEFLVSFYNNEISEKSEIFDDQFSVERPDGSNFTLKIRSTKLEDSAMYFCASSEATSDNEQFFGPGTRLTVL.

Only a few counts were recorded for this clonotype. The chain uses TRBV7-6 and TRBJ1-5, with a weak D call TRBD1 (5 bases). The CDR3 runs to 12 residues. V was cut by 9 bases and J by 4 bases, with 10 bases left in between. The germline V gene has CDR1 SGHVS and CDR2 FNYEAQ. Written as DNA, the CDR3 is TGTGCCAGTGGGGCAGCTAATCAGCCCCAGCATTTT. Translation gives CASGAANQPQHF.

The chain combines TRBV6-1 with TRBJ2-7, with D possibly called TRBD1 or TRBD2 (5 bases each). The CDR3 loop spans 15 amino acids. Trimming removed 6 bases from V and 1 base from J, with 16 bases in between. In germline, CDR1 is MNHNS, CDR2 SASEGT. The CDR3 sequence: CASRHVRDGSYEQYV. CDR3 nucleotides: TGTGCCAGCAGACACGTCCGGGACGGATCCTACGAGCAGTACGTC.

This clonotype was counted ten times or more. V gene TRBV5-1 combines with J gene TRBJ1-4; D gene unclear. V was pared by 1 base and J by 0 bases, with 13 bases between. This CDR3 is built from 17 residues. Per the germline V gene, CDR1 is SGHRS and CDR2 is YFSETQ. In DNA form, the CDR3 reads TGCGCCAGCAGCTTGATTTCGGGGTCAGCAACTAATGAAAAACTGTTTTTT. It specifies CASSLISGSATNEKLFF.

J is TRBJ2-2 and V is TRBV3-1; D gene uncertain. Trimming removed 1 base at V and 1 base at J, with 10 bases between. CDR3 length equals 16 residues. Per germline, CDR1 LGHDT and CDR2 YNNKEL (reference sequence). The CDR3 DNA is TGTGCCAGCAGCCAAGTCCTACGGATGAACACCGGGGAGCTGTTTTTT. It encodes CASSQVLRMNTGELFF. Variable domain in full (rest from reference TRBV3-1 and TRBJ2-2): DTAVSQTPKYLVTQMGNDKSIKCEQNLGHDTMYWYKQDSKKFLKIMFSYNNKELIINETVPNRFSPKSPDKAHLNLHINSLELGDSAVYFCASSQVLRMNTGELFFGEGSRLTVL.

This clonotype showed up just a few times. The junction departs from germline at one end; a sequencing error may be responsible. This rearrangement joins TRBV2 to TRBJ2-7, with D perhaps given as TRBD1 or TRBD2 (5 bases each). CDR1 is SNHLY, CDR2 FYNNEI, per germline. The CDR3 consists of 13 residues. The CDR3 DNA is TGTGCCAGCAGCGACGGGACCCTCCTGCCCTCCTTCTTC. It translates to CASSDGTLLPSFF. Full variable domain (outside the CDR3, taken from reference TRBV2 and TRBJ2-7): EPEVTQTPSHQVTQMGQEVILRCVPISNHLYFYWYRQILGQKVEFLVSFYNNEISEKSEIFDDQFSVERPDGSNFTLKIRSTKLEDSAMYFCASSDGTLLPSFFGPGTRLTVT.

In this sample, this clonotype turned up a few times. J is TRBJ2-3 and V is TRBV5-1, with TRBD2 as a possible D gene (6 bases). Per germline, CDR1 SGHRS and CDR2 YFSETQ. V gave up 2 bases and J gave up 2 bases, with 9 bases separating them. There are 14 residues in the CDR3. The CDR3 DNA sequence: TGCGCCAGCAGCTTTGGGACTGACACAGATACGCAGTATTTT. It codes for CASSFGTDTDTQYF.

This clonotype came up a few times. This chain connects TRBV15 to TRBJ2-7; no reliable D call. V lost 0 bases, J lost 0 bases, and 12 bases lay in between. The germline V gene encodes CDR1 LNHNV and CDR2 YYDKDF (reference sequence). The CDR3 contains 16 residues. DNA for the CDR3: TGTGCCACCAGCAGAGATCGGGTGGGAAGCTCCTACGAGCAGTACTTC. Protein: CATSRDRVGSSYEQYF.

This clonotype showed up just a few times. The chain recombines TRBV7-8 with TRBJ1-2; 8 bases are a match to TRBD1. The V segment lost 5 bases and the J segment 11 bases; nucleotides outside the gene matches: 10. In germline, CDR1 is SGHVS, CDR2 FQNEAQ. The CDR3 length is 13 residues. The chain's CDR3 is CASSPLGTGLYTF. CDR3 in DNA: TGTGCCAGCAGCCCCTTGGGGACAGGCCTATACACCTTC.

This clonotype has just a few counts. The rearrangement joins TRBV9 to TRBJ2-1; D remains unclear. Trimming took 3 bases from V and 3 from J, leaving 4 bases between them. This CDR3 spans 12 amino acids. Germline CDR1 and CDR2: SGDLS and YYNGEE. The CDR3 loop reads CASSANYNEQFF. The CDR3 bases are TGTGCCAGCAGCGCGAACTACAATGAGCAGTTCTTC.